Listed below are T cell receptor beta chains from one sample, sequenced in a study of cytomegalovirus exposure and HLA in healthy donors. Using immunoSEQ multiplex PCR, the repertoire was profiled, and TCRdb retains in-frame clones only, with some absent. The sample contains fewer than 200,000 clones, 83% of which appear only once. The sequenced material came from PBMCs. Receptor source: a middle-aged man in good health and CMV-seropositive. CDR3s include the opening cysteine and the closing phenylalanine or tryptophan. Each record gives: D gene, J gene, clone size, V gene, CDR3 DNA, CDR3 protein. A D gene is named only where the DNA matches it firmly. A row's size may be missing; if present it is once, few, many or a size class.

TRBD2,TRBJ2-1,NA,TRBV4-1,TGCGCCAGCAGAAGACTAGCGGGAGGCAATGAGCAGTTCTTC,CASRRLAGGNEQFF
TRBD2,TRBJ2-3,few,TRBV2,TGTGCCAGCAGAAGGGAGGGCCGCACAGATACGCAGTATTTT,CASRREGRTDTQYF
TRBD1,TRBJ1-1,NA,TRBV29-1,TGCAGCGTAACCCTCCCGGGACAGGGGGCTTCCACTGAAGCTTTCTTT,CSVTLPGQGASTEAFF
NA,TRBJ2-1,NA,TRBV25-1,TGTGCCAGCAGTGAACGTCAGGGACACCTCTACAATGAGCAGTTCTTC,CASSERQGHLYNEQFF
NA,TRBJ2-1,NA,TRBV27,TGTGCCAGCAGTCCGTTGGACTCGCACAATGAGCAGTTCTTC,CASSPLDSHNEQFF
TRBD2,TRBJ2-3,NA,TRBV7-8,TGTGCCAGCAGCTTAGGTCTAGCGGGAGCTCTAGATACGCAGTATTTT,CASSLGLAGALDTQYF
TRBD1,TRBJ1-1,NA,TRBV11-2,TGTGCCAGCAGCTTCGACAGGGGTGGCACTGAAGCTTTCTTT,CASSFDRGGTEAFF
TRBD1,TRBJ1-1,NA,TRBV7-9,TGTGCCAGCAGCGGACAGGGAATGAACACTGAAGCTTTCTTT,CASSGQGMNTEAFF
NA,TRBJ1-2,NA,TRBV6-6,TGTGCCAGCAGCCGAACAACAGGGCCTTCTGGCTACACCTTC,CASSRTTGPSGYTF
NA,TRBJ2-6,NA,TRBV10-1,TGCGCCAGCAGGCCTGGGACTCCTGGGGCCAACGGCCTGACTTTC,CASRPGTPGANGLTF
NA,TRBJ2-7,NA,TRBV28,TGTGCCAGCGGGCAGGGGCACTACGAGCAGTACTTC,CASGQGHYEQYF
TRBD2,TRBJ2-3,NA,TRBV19,TGTGCCAGTAGTTTCTCTAGCGGGAGAGATACGCAGTATTTT,CASSFSSGRDTQYF
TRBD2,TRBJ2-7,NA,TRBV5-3,TGTGCCAGAAGCTTGGATGGGACTAGCGGGAGCAGGGCCTACGAGCAGTACTTC,CARSLDGTSGSRAYEQYF
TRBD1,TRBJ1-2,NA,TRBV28,TGTGCCAGCCAAACATCCTACAGGGGGTCCAACTATGGCTACACCTTC,CASQTSYRGSNYGYTF
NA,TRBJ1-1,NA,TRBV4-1,TGCGCCAGCAGCCAAGATCCGAGGAACACTGAAGCTTTCTTT,CASSQDPRNTEAFF